This entry features one T cell receptor beta chain sequence. Its antigen has not been determined. Base qualities are not recorded, but no much larger clone differs from it by a single base. This record belongs to a study of OX40 agonist ivuxolimab in advanced cancers. A note on the overall study: Ivuxolimab, which targeted the costimulatory receptor OX40 (CD134), was an agonistic, fully human IgG2 monoclonal antibody. Intravenous ivuxolimab was administered to patients every 2 weeks at six dose levels: 0.01, 0.1, 0.3, 1.5, 3 and 10 mg/kg. Of the approximately 54 patients in dose escalation, 19 had hepatocellular carcinoma, around 15 had melanoma, 9 had renal cell carcinoma and 9 had head and neck cancer. A male proportion of around 81% and a mean age of approximately 60 years, ranging from 23 to 79, were recorded for the dose-escalation cohort. Prior anti-PD-1, anti-PD-L1 or anti-CTLA-4 therapy was permitted, and checkpoint inhibitors had been received by around 39% of dose-escalation patients. Partial responses occurred in three dose-escalation patients: two with cutaneous melanoma and one with hepatocellular carcinoma. Peripheral TCRbeta sequencing was intended to test whether TCR sequence diversity was altered and clonal T-cell expansion was caused by ivuxolimab. The paper covers the monotherapy dose-escalation part of the phase I ivuxolimab trial, which included N of about 50 patients. Study-wide conclusions, independent of this receptor: Low levels of normalized T-cell clonal expansion were also seen in some patients who did not respond. At doses from 0.1 to 3.0 mg/kg, clonal expansion was seen in both CD4+ and CD8+ blood T cells between baseline and week 6. The antigen specificity of the clonally expanded peripheral T cells was not determined. After ivuxolimab, more expanded clones were found on average in CD8+ T cells than in CD4+ T cells. Partial responders in the 0.1-3.0 mg/kg groups had among the lowest normalized peripheral clonal expansion, especially among CD8+ T cells.

Patients with a history of autoimmune disease or receiving systemic immunosuppression were excluded from the trial. In every dose cohort, peripheral blood was drawn for TCR sequencing at baseline, cycle 4 day 1, and cycle 7 day 1. Samples came from an open-label, multicenter, first-in-human phase I dose-escalation trial of ivuxolimab. Adults with locally advanced or metastatic melanoma, renal cell, hepatocellular, or head and neck squamous cell carcinoma were enrolled in the trial. Before TCR sequencing, CD4+ and CD8+ T cells were separately sorted from peripheral blood. To sequence the TCRbeta CDR3 region, genomic DNA was isolated from the sorted cells. TCRbeta CDR3 regions were sequenced using the immunoSEQ Assay. TCRdb's version of the immuneACCESS table is confined to in-frame rearrangements and falls short of the full clone set. An unresolved V gene accounts for under half of the shortfall where checked; the remainder is of unknown origin. Counted in this sample were roughly 15,000 clones; about 81% of them appeared once. The ten largest account for 41% of the sample.

This material consisted of CD4+ or CD8+ T cells sorted from blood, taken in a trial of the OX40 agonist ivuxolimab. This TCR was recovered from an adult with an advanced solid tumor such as melanoma, head and neck, liver or kidney cancer.

The DNA is TGTGCCAGCAGCGCTACCGGGACTAGCCCTCACCATGAGCAGTTCTTC. It encodes CASSATGTSPHHEQFF. This chain is built from TRBV5-4 and TRBJ2-1; 9 nucleotides in the junction match TRBD2. Based on the germline V gene (reference sequence), the CDR1 and CDR2 sequences are SGHNT and YYREEE. From its cysteine to its phenylalanine, the CDR3 spans 16 amino acids. The sequence is cut down to CDR3 DNA, 48 bases in frame from base 1. V is pruned by 4 bases and J by 8 bases, leaving 13 bases of the junction without a gene match.